This T cell receptor beta chain was recovered during a study of regulatory T cells in long-lasting Graves disease. CDR3 size: 10 residues. V lost 4 bases to trimming and J lost 5 bases, with 2 bases between them. CDR1 is SQVTM, CDR2 ANQGSEA, per germline. Specified time point: newly diagnosed GD, antithyroid drugs for less than 3 months. Making the TCR library involved RNA that had been extracted from PBMCs. The authors built TCR beta libraries using iRepertoire HTBI primers and Arm-PCR of CDR3 regions. One entry per CDR3 protein results from TCRdb running MiXCR on the multiplex PCR reads. Among approximately 560,000 distinct CDR3 sequences listed, roughly 15% were seen once. Separately, the same data were catalogued under a study of T cells in Graves' hyperthyroidism and ophthalmopathy. This second report adds: The diagnostic basis comprised clinical symptoms, serum thyroxine and TRAb, thyroid ultrasound and orbital computed tomography.

The starting material was peripheral blood mononuclear cells (PBMCs), obtained at new diagnosis, from a patient treated with antithyroid drugs. This TCR came from a man aged 18 to 29 with Graves disease. The genes are TRBV29-1 and TRBJ2-2; D unresolved. As DNA, the CDR3 is TGCAGCGTTGGGACCGGGGAGCTGTTTTTT. This translates into CSVGTGELFF.